The rows below give T cell receptor beta chains drawn from one sample of a study of blood T cell repertoires in COVID-19. Assay used: immunoSEQ multiplex PCR; TCRdb lists only in-frame clones, some missing. This table holds almost 250,000 clones, 70% to 90% found once. The sample consisted of PBMCs or T cells enriched from blood (not recorded which). These receptors came from a woman in her fifties or sixties with acute COVID-19. The CDR3 runs from the conserved cysteine through the conserved F or W. Fields, in order: J gene, clone size, V gene, D gene, CDR3 DNA, CDR3 protein. The D gene is left open where the match is weak. Clone size is shown for a subset of rows, as once, few, many or a class of expanded clone.

j_call: TRBJ2-7; clone_size: NA; v_call: TRBV5-1; d_call: NA; cdr3_nt: TGCGCCAGCAGCTGGACCGGGACATACGAGCAGTACTTC; cdr3_aa: CASSWTGTYEQYF
j_call: TRBJ2-3; clone_size: NA; v_call: TRBV2; d_call: TRBD2; cdr3_nt: TGTGCCAGCACCAAGACTAGCGGGGGCACAGATACGCAGTATTTT; cdr3_aa: CASTKTSGGTDTQYF
j_call: TRBJ1-3; clone_size: few; v_call: TRBV9; d_call: NA; cdr3_nt: TGTGCCAGCAGCGTCCAGGGAAACTCTGGAAACACCATATATTTT; cdr3_aa: CASSVQGNSGNTIYF
j_call: TRBJ1-2; clone_size: NA; v_call: TRBV19; d_call: TRBD1; cdr3_nt: TGTGCCAGTAGATATACAGGGGGCGCTTATGGCTACACCTTC; cdr3_aa: CASRYTGGAYGYTF
j_call: TRBJ2-2; clone_size: once; v_call: TRBV6-5; d_call: TRBD1; cdr3_nt: TGTGCCAGTTTAGGGACAGGGGGCACCGGGGAGCTGTTTTTT; cdr3_aa: CASLGTGGTGELFF
j_call: TRBJ1-1; clone_size: NA; v_call: TRBV7-8; d_call: TRBD1; cdr3_nt: TGTGCCAGCAGCTCCCAGGGGGGCACTGAAGCTTTCTTT; cdr3_aa: CASSSQGGTEAFF
j_call: TRBJ2-7; clone_size: NA; v_call: TRBV2; d_call: TRBD2; cdr3_nt: TGTGCCAGCAGTGAAGCCTTCCTAGCGGGGGGGAGGTCCCTCGAGCAGTACTTC; cdr3_aa: CASSEAFLAGGRSLEQYF
j_call: TRBJ2-1; clone_size: NA; v_call: TRBV5-1; d_call: NA; cdr3_nt: TGCGCCAGCAGCTTGGTGCGGGGATCGAATGAGCAGTTCTTC; cdr3_aa: CASSLVRGSNEQFF
j_call: TRBJ1-3; clone_size: NA; v_call: TRBV3-1/TRBV3-2; d_call: NA; cdr3_nt: TGTGCCAGCAGCCAAGGGTCGACAGTCTCTGGAAACACCATATATTTT; cdr3_aa: CASSQGSTVSGNTIYF
j_call: TRBJ1-6; clone_size: NA; v_call: TRBV13; d_call: NA; cdr3_nt: TGTGCCAGCAGCTTAGGGCAGTCCAACTCCTATAATTCACCCCTCCACTTT; cdr3_aa: CASSLGQSNSYNSPLHF
j_call: TRBJ1-1; clone_size: once; v_call: TRBV12-3/TRBV12-4; d_call: NA; cdr3_nt: TGTGCCAGCAGTCGACTTCGGGACACTGAAGCTTTCTTT; cdr3_aa: CASSRLRDTEAFF
j_call: TRBJ1-1; clone_size: NA; v_call: TRBV14; d_call: NA; cdr3_nt: TGTGCCAGCAGCCAAGGTTGGGGCATTGAAGCTTTCTTT; cdr3_aa: CASSQGWGIEAFF
j_call: TRBJ1-1; clone_size: NA; v_call: TRBV18; d_call: NA; cdr3_nt: TGTGCCAGCTCTTCACAGAAGAACACTGAAGCTTTCTTT; cdr3_aa: CASSSQKNTEAFF
j_call: TRBJ1-3; clone_size: once; v_call: TRBV7-9; d_call: TRBD1; cdr3_nt: TGTGCCAGCAGCCCCCCTGAGGGGGCTACCGGAAACACCATATATTTT; cdr3_aa: CASSPPEGATGNTIYF
j_call: TRBJ1-4; clone_size: NA; v_call: TRBV27; d_call: TRBD1; cdr3_nt: TGTGCCAGCAGTGGATTCGGACAGGGGGTTGCAACTAATGAAAAACTGTTTTTT; cdr3_aa: CASSGFGQGVATNEKLFF
j_call: TRBJ2-5; clone_size: NA; v_call: TRBV7-2; d_call: NA; cdr3_nt: TGTGCCAGCAGCTTATTGGCCCAAGAGACCCAGTACTTC; cdr3_aa: CASSLLAQETQYF
j_call: TRBJ2-7; clone_size: NA; v_call: TRBV6-5; d_call: TRBD1; cdr3_nt: TGTGCCAGCAGTACAATACCGACAGGGCTTAGGGAGCAGTACTTC; cdr3_aa: CASSTIPTGLREQYF
j_call: TRBJ1-1; clone_size: once; v_call: TRBV28; d_call: NA; cdr3_nt: TGTGCCAGCTGCTTATTGGGGCCCGGCACTGAAGCTTTCTTT; cdr3_aa: CASCLLGPGTEAFF
j_call: TRBJ2-7; clone_size: few; v_call: TRBV4-1; d_call: NA; cdr3_nt: TGCGCCAGCAGCCAAGAATCACCGGCGACAGCTATTTTCTCCTACGAGCAGTACTTC; cdr3_aa: CASSQESPATAIFSYEQYF
j_call: TRBJ2-3; clone_size: NA; v_call: TRBV19; d_call: TRBD1; cdr3_nt: TGTGCCGCCTCACAGGGGTCCTTCACAGATACGCAGTATTTT; cdr3_aa: CAASQGSFTDTQYF
j_call: TRBJ1-2; clone_size: NA; v_call: TRBV10-1; d_call: NA; cdr3_nt: TGCGCCACCCTTAAGGGGAGGGAGGATGGCTACACCTTC; cdr3_aa: CATLKGREDGYTF
j_call: TRBJ1-5; clone_size: NA; v_call: TRBV5-4; d_call: NA; cdr3_nt: TGTGCCAGCAGCTTGGGGGGGCCGGATCAGCCCCAGCATTTT; cdr3_aa: CASSLGGPDQPQHF
j_call: TRBJ1-2; clone_size: NA; v_call: TRBV30; d_call: TRBD1; cdr3_nt: TGTGCCTGGAGGGAGGGGGCGCTTGGCTACACCTTC; cdr3_aa: CAWREGALGYTF
j_call: TRBJ1-5; clone_size: many; v_call: TRBV30; d_call: NA; cdr3_nt: TGTGCCTGGAGTCCCACCGGGACTTCAAATCAGCCCCAGCATTTT; cdr3_aa: CAWSPTGTSNQPQHF
j_call: TRBJ1-5; clone_size: NA; v_call: TRBV27; d_call: TRBD1; cdr3_nt: TGTGCCAGCAGCCCCGGGACAGGGCTTTTAAGCAATCAGCCCCAGCATTTT; cdr3_aa: CASSPGTGLLSNQPQHF
j_call: TRBJ1-1; clone_size: few; v_call: TRBV10-3; d_call: NA; cdr3_nt: TGTGCCATCAGTGGGGAGGAGGGGTACACTGAAGCTTTCTTT; cdr3_aa: CAISGEEGYTEAFF
j_call: TRBJ2-1; clone_size: NA; v_call: TRBV7-9; d_call: TRBD2; cdr3_nt: TGTGCCAGCAGCTATAGCGGGGGTAGCGATGAGCAGTTCTTC; cdr3_aa: CASSYSGGSDEQFF
j_call: TRBJ2-1; clone_size: NA; v_call: TRBV27; d_call: NA; cdr3_nt: TGTGCCAGCTTGCAAACAGGGACAAGCAATGAGCAGTTCTTC; cdr3_aa: CASLQTGTSNEQFF
j_call: TRBJ1-5; clone_size: NA; v_call: TRBV5-1; d_call: NA; cdr3_nt: TGCGCCGGCTACAGGGATCGCAATCAGCCCCAGCATTTT; cdr3_aa: CAGYRDRNQPQHF
j_call: TRBJ2-7; clone_size: few; v_call: TRBV18; d_call: NA; cdr3_nt: TGTGCCAGCTCACCAAGGTCCGGAGACGAGCAGTACTTC; cdr3_aa: CASSPRSGDEQYF
j_call: TRBJ1-5; clone_size: NA; v_call: TRBV6-2/TRBV6-3; d_call: NA; cdr3_nt: TGTGCCAGCAGTTCACGGACGACGGGGTCTCAGCCCCAGCATTTT; cdr3_aa: CASSSRTTGSQPQHF
j_call: TRBJ1-2; clone_size: NA; v_call: TRBV5-1; d_call: NA; cdr3_nt: TGCGCCAGCAGCCCCCACTCCGGGCATGGGGCTGGCTACACCTTC; cdr3_aa: CASSPHSGHGAGYTF
j_call: TRBJ1-2; clone_size: few; v_call: TRBV6-1; d_call: NA; cdr3_nt: TGTGCCAGCAGTGAAGCGGGGGGTGATGGCTACACCTTC; cdr3_aa: CASSEAGGDGYTF
j_call: TRBJ1-4; clone_size: NA; v_call: TRBV29-1; d_call: NA; cdr3_nt: TGCAGCGTTGAGGACGGCCGGGGGATTGAAAAACTGTTTTTT; cdr3_aa: CSVEDGRGIEKLFF
j_call: TRBJ2-1; clone_size: NA; v_call: TRBV7-2; d_call: NA; cdr3_nt: TGTGCCAGCATCCTCACTTATGACTCCTACAATGAGCAGTTCTTC; cdr3_aa: CASILTYDSYNEQFF
j_call: TRBJ1-3; clone_size: NA; v_call: TRBV7-9; d_call: NA; cdr3_nt: TGTGCCAGCAGCTTATTAGGGCCAGGGTCCTCTGGAAACACCATATATTTT; cdr3_aa: CASSLLGPGSSGNTIYF
j_call: TRBJ1-3; clone_size: NA; v_call: TRBV30; d_call: NA; cdr3_nt: TGTGCCTGGGGAGGGACTGAGGGAAACACCATATATTTT; cdr3_aa: CAWGGTEGNTIYF
j_call: TRBJ1-2; clone_size: NA; v_call: TRBV30; d_call: TRBD1; cdr3_nt: TGTGCCTGGGCCCCGACAGGGACATTCTATGGCTACACCTTC; cdr3_aa: CAWAPTGTFYGYTF
j_call: TRBJ2-5; clone_size: NA; v_call: TRBV6-5; d_call: NA; cdr3_nt: TGTGCCAGCACTCCAGCTACAGGGAAGTCCCAGTACTTC; cdr3_aa: CASTPATGKSQYF
j_call: TRBJ2-5; clone_size: NA; v_call: TRBV7-2; d_call: TRBD1; cdr3_nt: TGTGCCAGCAGCTTTCAGACAGGGGAAGAGACCCAGTACTTC; cdr3_aa: CASSFQTGEETQYF
j_call: TRBJ1-5; clone_size: NA; v_call: TRBV19; d_call: NA; cdr3_nt: TGTGCCAGTAGCCAGGCTAATAGCAATCAGCCCCAGCATTTT; cdr3_aa: CASSQANSNQPQHF
j_call: TRBJ1-5; clone_size: NA; v_call: TRBV6-1; d_call: NA; cdr3_nt: TGTGCCAGCAGTGATAATAGCAATCAGCCCCAGCATTTT; cdr3_aa: CASSDNSNQPQHF
j_call: TRBJ1-2; clone_size: NA; v_call: TRBV12-3/TRBV12-4; d_call: TRBD1; cdr3_nt: TGTGCCAGCACCTCGGGACAGAACTATGGCTACACCTTC; cdr3_aa: CASTSGQNYGYTF
j_call: TRBJ2-7; clone_size: once; v_call: TRBV4-3; d_call: NA; cdr3_nt: TGCGCCAGCAGCCAAGATAGAGGGGGAACCTCCTACGAGCAGTACTTC; cdr3_aa: CASSQDRGGTSYEQYF
j_call: TRBJ1-2; clone_size: NA; v_call: TRBV27; d_call: NA; cdr3_nt: TGTGCCAGCAGTTTGAAGGACTATTATGGCTACACCTTC; cdr3_aa: CASSLKDYYGYTF
j_call: TRBJ2-7; clone_size: NA; v_call: TRBV29-1; d_call: TRBD1; cdr3_nt: TGCAGCGTTGAGGGACAGGGTGCCTACGAGCAGTACTTC; cdr3_aa: CSVEGQGAYEQYF
j_call: TRBJ1-2; clone_size: NA; v_call: TRBV6-2/TRBV6-3; d_call: NA; cdr3_nt: TGTGCCAGCAGTTCAGGGCTCTATGGCTACACCTTC; cdr3_aa: CASSSGLYGYTF
j_call: TRBJ1-3; clone_size: few; v_call: TRBV27; d_call: TRBD1; cdr3_nt: TGTGCCAGCAGTTCGGGACAGGGAAACACCATATATTTT; cdr3_aa: CASSSGQGNTIYF
j_call: TRBJ1-4; clone_size: NA; v_call: TRBV12-5; d_call: TRBD1; cdr3_nt: TGTGCTAGTGGACAGGGGGCGGATGAAAAACTGTTTTTT; cdr3_aa: CASGQGADEKLFF
j_call: TRBJ2-1; clone_size: many; v_call: TRBV7-8; d_call: TRBD2; cdr3_nt: TGTGCCAGCAGAGCTAGCGGGGGGCCCGTGTTCTTC; cdr3_aa: CASRASGGPVFF